Listed below are T cell receptor beta chains from one sample, sequenced in a study of T cell responses to AZD1222 COVID-19 vaccine. The data were produced by immunoSEQ multiplex PCR, yet TCRdb's version contains in-frame clones alone and is incomplete. The sample gives roughly 130,000 clones, roughly nine tenths of which show up once; approximately 3.3% is in the top ten. Sequences were derived from peripheral blood, sampled on day 0 of AZD1222 vaccination. These receptor sequences come from an adult in good health. CDR3s include the opening cysteine and the closing phenylalanine or tryptophan. The D gene is left open where the match is weak. For some rows the clone size is stated as once, few or many, or as a class when expanded; others skip it.

cdr3_length,v_call,clone_size,d_call,j_call,cdr3_aa,cdr3_nt
14,TRBV28,.,TRBD1,TRBJ1-5,CASSYTGGSQPQHF,TGTGCCAGCAGTTATACAGGGGGAAGTCAGCCCCAGCATTTT
15,TRBV6-5,.,.,TRBJ1-2,CASSSGMGPNYGYTF,TGTGCCAGCAGTTCCGGAATGGGCCCTAACTATGGCTACACCTTC
14,TRBV5-1,.,.,TRBJ1-5,CASSTQGGNQPQHF,TGCGCCAGCAGCACTCAAGGGGGCAATCAGCCCCAGCATTTT
16,TRBV27,once,TRBD1,TRBJ2-1,CASSLSIGTGNREQFF,TGTGCCAGCAGTTTATCGATAGGGACAGGGAATCGCGAGCAGTTCTTC
16,TRBV27,.,.,TRBJ2-1,CASSLITSSGRNEQFF,TGTGCCAGCAGTTTAATCACGAGCTCGGGGAGGAATGAGCAGTTCTTC
11,TRBV18,.,.,TRBJ2-5,CASSPGGTQYF,TGTGCCAGCTCACCAGGAGGGACCCAGTACTTC
17,TRBV28,.,.,TRBJ1-2,CASRSPGTGLSHYGYTF,TGTGCCAGCAGGTCACCGGGCACAGGTCTTTCGCACTATGGCTACACCTTC
13,TRBV7-9,few,.,TRBJ1-1,CASSTIQDTEAFF,TGTGCCAGCAGCACGATTCAAGACACTGAAGCTTTCTTT
13,TRBV10-3,.,TRBD1,TRBJ1-5,CAISPGGNQPQHF,TGTGCCATCAGCCCAGGGGGTAATCAGCCCCAGCATTTT
17,TRBV7-8,once,.,TRBJ2-5,CASSYPPAGAMGGTQYF,TGTGCCAGCAGCTACCCCCCTGCGGGGGCTATGGGCGGGACCCAGTACTTC
13,TRBV27,.,.,TRBJ1-2,CASRATGNYGYTF,TGTGCCAGCAGGGCTACAGGGAACTATGGCTACACCTTC
17,TRBV4-1,.,TRBD2,TRBJ2-5,CASSQLGSGENQETQYF,TGCGCCAGCAGCCAATTGGGTAGCGGGGAAAACCAAGAGACCCAGTACTTC
17,TRBV11-2,.,.,TRBJ2-2,CASSPGLWDSNTGELFF,TGTGCCAGCAGCCCGGGGCTATGGGACTCGAACACCGGGGAGCTGTTTTTT
11,TRBV27,.,.,TRBJ1-1,CASSSGSEAFF,TGTGCCAGCAGTTCTGGTAGTGAAGCTTTCTTT
15,TRBV6-1,many,.,TRBJ2-3,CASSEGGGGADTQYF,TGTGCCAGCAGTGAAGGGGGCGGGGGCGCAGATACGCAGTATTTT
18,TRBV7-9,.,TRBD2,TRBJ2-5,CASSLRPDPGGYQETQYF,TGTGCCAGCAGCTTAAGACCTGACCCGGGGGGGTACCAAGAGACCCAGTACTTC
15,TRBV7-3,.,.,TRBJ2-5,CASSSDLQGRGTQYF,TGTGCCAGCAGCTCGGACCTCCAAGGCAGAGGGACCCAGTACTTC
16,TRBV5-4,.,TRBD1,TRBJ1-1,CASSVDRGRLNTEAFF,TGTGCCAGCAGCGTTGACAGGGGGCGCCTGAACACTGAAGCTTTCTTT
19,TRBV7-2,.,.,TRBJ2-5,CASRGRGEDTKKYQETQYF,TGTGCCAGCCGGGGCAGGGGGGAGGATACAAAGAAGTACCAAGAGACCCAGTACTTC
12,TRBV5-1,.,.,TRBJ2-1,CASRSEGQAVFF,TGCGCCAGCAGGTCAGAGGGCCAGGCAGTGTTCTTC
14,TRBV10-2,.,TRBD1,TRBJ2-7,CASRQTGSSYEQYF,TGCGCCAGCAGACAGACAGGGAGCTCCTACGAGCAGTACTTC
15,TRBV4-3,.,.,TRBJ2-2,CASSQWQLNTGELFF,TGCGCCAGCAGCCAATGGCAGCTGAACACCGGGGAGCTGTTTTTT
14,TRBV5-1,.,.,TRBJ1-6,CATRDGTNNSPLHF,TGCGCCACCCGCGACGGGACCAATAATTCACCCCTCCACTTT
15,TRBV3-1/TRBV3-2,.,.,TRBJ2-2,CASSQGGYNTGELFF,TGTGCCAGCAGCCAAGGGGGTTATAACACCGGGGAGCTGTTTTTT
16,TRBV15,.,.,TRBJ1-5,CATSRESVTSNQPQHF,TGTGCCACCAGCAGAGAATCCGTAACAAGCAATCAGCCCCAGCATTTT
13,TRBV28,.,.,TRBJ2-7,CASSFRSTYEQYF,TGTGCCAGCAGTTTCCGGAGCACCTACGAGCAGTACTTC
13,TRBV4-1,.,.,TRBJ2-7,CASSQGTTYEQYF,TGCGCCAGCAGCCAAGGGACCACCTACGAGCAGTACTTC
15,TRBV5-7,.,TRBD1,TRBJ2-3,CASSSLDRGTDTQYF,TGTGCCAGCAGCTCGCTGGACAGGGGCACAGATACGCAGTATTTT
16,TRBV5-5,.,.,TRBJ1-1,CASSRPKQGGGTEAFF,TGTGCCAGCAGCAGACCGAAGCAGGGCGGAGGGACTGAAGCTTTCTTT
16,TRBV5-4,few,TRBD2,TRBJ2-2,CASSLGLASDTGELFF,TGTGCCAGCAGCTTGGGACTAGCGTCTGACACCGGGGAGCTGTTTTTT
15,TRBV6-5,.,.,TRBJ1-2,CASSLRLSRIDGYTF,TGTGCCAGCAGTCTGAGGCTCAGTCGGATTGATGGCTACACCTTC
14,TRBV27,.,.,TRBJ2-2,CASSPTQNTGELFF,TGTGCCAGCAGTCCCACACAGAACACCGGGGAGCTGTTTTTT
13,TRBV24-1,.,.,TRBJ2-1,CATSGYLGDEQFF,TGTGCCACCAGTGGCTACCTTGGGGATGAGCAGTTCTTC
14,TRBV7-8,.,.,TRBJ2-3,CASSDGRAPDTQYF,TGTGCCAGCAGCGACGGCAGGGCCCCAGATACGCAGTATTTT
13,TRBV7-9,.,.,TRBJ2-3,CASSLGATDTQYF,TGTGCCAGCAGCTTAGGAGCCACAGATACGCAGTATTTT
11,TRBV5-4,.,.,TRBJ2-1,CASRTYNEQFF,TGTGCCAGCAGGACCTACAATGAGCAGTTCTTC
15,TRBV12-2,.,.,TRBJ1-1,CASRLRLEGGAEAFF,TGTGCAAGTCGCTTAAGGCTGGAGGGGGGAGCTGAAGCTTTCTTT
13,TRBV15,.,.,TRBJ1-4,CATSRQGNEKLFF,TGTGCCACCAGCAGACAGGGCAATGAAAAACTGTTTTTT
12,TRBV6-5,.,.,TRBJ1-1,CASSPTNSRAFF,TGTGCCAGCAGTCCGACAAATTCGCGGGCTTTCTTT
14,TRBV29-1,.,.,TRBJ2-5,CSVEYTEYQETQYF,TGCAGCGTTGAGTACACCGAGTACCAAGAGACCCAGTACTTC
15,TRBV11-2,.,.,TRBJ1-3,CASSLPWRVGNTIYF,TGTGCCAGCAGCCTCCCATGGAGGGTCGGAAACACCATATATTTT
14,TRBV27,.,TRBD1,TRBJ2-7,CASSWTGNSYEQYF,TGTGCCAGCAGTTGGACAGGGAATTCCTACGAGCAGTACTTC
13,TRBV10-3,.,TRBD1,TRBJ1-1,CAIRTGPNTEAFF,TGTGCCATCAGGACAGGGCCCAATACTGAAGCTTTCTTT
14,TRBV9,.,.,TRBJ2-1,CASSPQPIYNEQFF,TGTGCCAGCAGCCCGCAACCCATTTACAATGAGCAGTTCTTC
13,TRBV7-9,.,TRBD1,TRBJ1-5,CASSEDRMEPQHF,TGTGCCAGCAGCGAGGACAGGATGGAGCCCCAGCATTTT
14,TRBV7-2,.,.,TRBJ1-6,CASRRARLDSPLHF,TGTGCCAGCAGGCGGGCCCGCCTTGATTCACCCCTCCACTTT
17,TRBV9,.,.,TRBJ1-4,CASSGFGAGQADEKLFF,TGTGCCAGCAGCGGCTTTGGGGCCGGACAAGCTGATGAAAAACTGTTTTTT
14,TRBV7-8,.,.,TRBJ2-5,CASSITGMQETQYF,TGTGCCAGCAGCATAACCGGGATGCAAGAGACCCAGTACTTC
16,TRBV10-3,.,TRBD1,TRBJ1-1,CAISDARGPLNTEAFF,TGTGCCATCAGTGACGCCAGGGGGCCTTTGAACACTGAAGCTTTCTTT
14,TRBV10-3,.,.,TRBJ2-7,CAISDRPGRPEQYF,TGTGCCATCAGTGATCGGCCAGGGCGGCCCGAGCAGTACTTC
16,TRBV30,once,TRBD2,TRBJ2-7,CAWSRPGREISYEQYF,TGTGCCTGGAGTCGCCCGGGGCGGGAGATCTCTTACGAGCAGTACTTC